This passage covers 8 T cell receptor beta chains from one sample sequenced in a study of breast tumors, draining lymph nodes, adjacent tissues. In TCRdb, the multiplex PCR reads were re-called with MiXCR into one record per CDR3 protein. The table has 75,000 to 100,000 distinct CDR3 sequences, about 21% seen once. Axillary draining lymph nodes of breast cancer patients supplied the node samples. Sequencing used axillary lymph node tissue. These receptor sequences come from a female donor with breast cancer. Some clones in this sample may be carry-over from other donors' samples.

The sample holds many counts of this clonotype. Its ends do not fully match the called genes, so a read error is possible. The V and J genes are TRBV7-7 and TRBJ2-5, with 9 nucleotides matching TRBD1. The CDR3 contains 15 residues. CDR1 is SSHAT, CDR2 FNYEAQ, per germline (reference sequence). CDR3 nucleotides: TGTGCTAGCAGTGCCGGGACAGGGTCTCTAGAGACCCAGTACTTC. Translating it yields CASSAGTGSLETQYF.

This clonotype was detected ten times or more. This chain's CDR3 is CASSQDYLGTGISETQYF. CDR3 nucleotide sequence: TGCGCCAGCAGCCAAGACTATCTCGGGACAGGGATCAGCGAGACCCAGTACTTC. The V and J genes are TRBV4-3 and TRBJ2-5; 9 bases are a match to TRBD1. CDR1 is LGHNA and CDR2 is YSLEER in the germline V gene. Trimming at V came to 0 bases and at J to 5 bases, leaving 13 bases not matched to a gene. The CDR3 has 18 residues.

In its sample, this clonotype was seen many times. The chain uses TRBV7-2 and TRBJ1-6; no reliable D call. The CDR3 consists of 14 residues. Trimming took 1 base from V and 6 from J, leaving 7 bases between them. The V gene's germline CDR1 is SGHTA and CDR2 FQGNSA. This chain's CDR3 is CASSLDGLNSPLHF. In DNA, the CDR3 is TGTGCCAGCAGCTTAGACGGTCTTAATTCACCCCTCCACTTT.

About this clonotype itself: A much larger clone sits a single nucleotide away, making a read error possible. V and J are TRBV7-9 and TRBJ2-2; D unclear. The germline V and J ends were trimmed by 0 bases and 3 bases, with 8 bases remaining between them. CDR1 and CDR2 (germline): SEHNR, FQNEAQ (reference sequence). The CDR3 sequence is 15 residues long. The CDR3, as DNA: TGTGCCAGCAGCTTAGCGTCAGTGGACACCGGGGAGCTGTTTTTT. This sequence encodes CASSLASVDTGELFF.

The CDR3 bases are TGTGCCAGCAGCTTATACGTAGCGGGAGTAACAGATACGCAGTATTTT. This encodes CASSLYVAGVTDTQYF. The gene calls are TRBV7-9 and TRBJ2-3, with 9 bases identical to TRBD2. The CDR3 runs to 16 residues. CDR1 SEHNR and CDR2 FQNEAQ come from the germline V gene (reference sequence). V lost 2 bases, J lost 3 bases, and 6 bases stayed unmatched.

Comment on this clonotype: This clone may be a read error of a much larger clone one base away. The CDR3 bases are TGTGTCAGCAGCGATCATAGGTCTGGCTACACCTTC. Its protein product is CVSSDHRSGYTF. The chain joins TRBV7-9 to TRBJ1-2; D ambiguous. Germline CDR1 is SEHNR and CDR2 is FQNEAQ (reference sequence). The CDR3 extends over 12 amino acids.

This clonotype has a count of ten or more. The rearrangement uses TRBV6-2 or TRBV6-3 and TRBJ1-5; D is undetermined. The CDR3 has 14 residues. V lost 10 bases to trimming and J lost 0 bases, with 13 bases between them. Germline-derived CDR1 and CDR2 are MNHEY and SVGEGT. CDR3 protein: CATGRKISNQPQHF. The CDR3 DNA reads TGTGCCACCGGACGGAAGATTAGCAATCAGCCCCAGCATTTT.

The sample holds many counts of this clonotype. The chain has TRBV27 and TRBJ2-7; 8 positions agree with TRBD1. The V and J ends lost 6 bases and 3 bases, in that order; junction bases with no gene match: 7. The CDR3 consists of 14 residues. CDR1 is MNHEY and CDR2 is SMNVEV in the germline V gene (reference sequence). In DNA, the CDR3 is TGTGCCAGCAGCAGGGGGCGGTCAAACTACGAGCAGTACTTC. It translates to CASSRGRSNYEQYF.